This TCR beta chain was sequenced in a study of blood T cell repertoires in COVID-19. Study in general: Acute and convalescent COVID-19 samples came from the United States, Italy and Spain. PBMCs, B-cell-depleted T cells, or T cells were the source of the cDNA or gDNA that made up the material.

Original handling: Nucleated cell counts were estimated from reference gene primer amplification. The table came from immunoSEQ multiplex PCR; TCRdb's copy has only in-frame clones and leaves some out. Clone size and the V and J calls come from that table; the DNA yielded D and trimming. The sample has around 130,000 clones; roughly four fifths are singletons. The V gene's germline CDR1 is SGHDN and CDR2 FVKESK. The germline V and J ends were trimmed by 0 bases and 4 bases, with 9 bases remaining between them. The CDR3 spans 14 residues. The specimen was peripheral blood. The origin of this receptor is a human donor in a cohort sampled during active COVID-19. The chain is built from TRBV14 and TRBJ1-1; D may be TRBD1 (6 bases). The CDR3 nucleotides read TGTGCCAGCAGCCAAGATTACAGGGTCACTGAAGCTTTCTTT. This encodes CASSQDYRVTEAFF.